This TCR beta chain came from a study of shared clonotypes between healthy human individuals. Caucasian adults living in Nashville, Tennessee, provided all samples. Each replicate PCR on the sorted subsets used approximately 180 ng DNA (about 30,000 T cell genomes). Only in-frame clones appear in the TCRdb table, and some are missing; sequencing was by immunoSEQ multiplex PCR. The table has 740,000 or so clones, around 73% seen once. Germline-derived CDR1 and CDR2 are MGHDK and SYGVNS. CDR3 length equals 16 residues. Trimming cost V 1 base and J 9 bases, with 21 bases left between them. This rearrangement joins TRBV25-1 to TRBJ2-5, with a weak D call TRBD2 (6 bases). The sample was memory CD4+ T cells sorted from blood. Subset denoted: CD45RA-negative fraction. The receptor was isolated from a woman aged 30 to 39 in good health. DNA of the CDR3: TGTGCCAGCAGTGAATTAGATCCAGGGATGAGGGAGGCCCAGTACTTC. The encoded protein is CASSELDPGMREAQYF.